Shown below are 3 T cell receptor beta chains from a single sample sequenced in a study of blood T cell repertoires in COVID-19 (dated by TCRdb to between 2020 and 2021). The method behind the library was the immunoSEQ multiplex PCR assay. In its TCRdb copy, this immuneACCESS table keeps in-frame sequences only and misses some clones. Where compared with another copy, unresolved V genes explain less than half of these, and the others have no known cause. The sample has fewer than 350,000 clones on record, approximately 85% of them singletons. The ten most abundant clones make up around 2.1% of the sample. The sequenced sample consisted of PBMCs or T cells enriched from blood (not recorded which). The source of these receptors is a man aged 25-40 years who had recovered from COVID-19.

The gene calls are TRBV2 and TRBJ2-1; D may be TRBD1 (6 bases). V lost 7 bases and J lost 5, with 12 bases in between. The CDR3 is made up of 13 amino acids. Germline CDR1 SNHLY, CDR2 FYNNEI. In DNA, the CDR3 is TGTGCCAGCACAGTCGACAGGAACAATGAGCAGTTCTTC. This translates into CASTVDRNNEQFF. The whole variable domain, filled in from reference TRBV2 and TRBJ2-1, reads EPEVTQTPSHQVTQMGQEVILRCVPISNHLYFYWYRQILGQKVEFLVSFYNNEISEKSEIFDDQFSVERPDGSNFTLKIRSTKLEDSAMYFCASTVDRNNEQFFGPGTRLTVL.

The V gene is TRBV15, the J gene TRBJ2-3; D might be TRBD2 (7 bases). The CDR3 extends over 16 amino acids. CDR1 and CDR2 (germline): LNHNV, YYDKDF (reference sequence). V was shortened by 3 bases and J by 4 bases, with 17 bases between the two germline ends. The CDR3 nucleotides read TGTGCCACCAGCAGGGGGGGGCAGAAAGCGTCAGATACGCAGTATTTT. It encodes CATSRGGQKASDTQYF.

V is TRBV24-1 and J is TRBJ2-3; 7 bases line up with TRBD2. Per the germline V gene, CDR1 is KGHDR and CDR2 is SFDVKD. V was clipped by 3 bases and J by 8 bases; unmatched bases: 4. This CDR3 is built from 13 residues. The CDR3 sequence is CATSDPPSGTQYF. CDR3 DNA sequence: TGTGCCACCAGTGATCCACCTAGCGGTACGCAGTATTTT.